These T cell receptor beta chains were read from a single sample in a study of T-cell reconstitution after alpha-beta-depleted transplantation in children. TCRdb recomputed calls from the PCR reads with MiXCR, one row per CDR3 protein. Seen here are about 190,000 distinct CDR3 sequences, roughly 6.8% observed once, and the top ten hold over 2.5%. The sample in question was PBMCs from the stem cell graft donor, obtained from the stem cell graft. All receptors come from a human donor who donated a stem cell graft to a child with Wiskott-Aldrich syndrome. The CDR3 runs from the conserved cysteine through the conserved F or W.

16 | TRBJ1-3 | TRBV9 | CASSVALGWSGNTIYF
12 | TRBJ1-1 | TRBV20-1 | CSASPPPTEAFF
14 | TRBJ2-4 | TRBV11-2 | CASSSGRVINIQYF
11 | TRBJ2-4 | TRBV12-3/TRBV12-4 | CAIGTGIIQYF
18 | TRBJ2-3 | TRBV19 | CASSIDLEAPPWTDTQYF
14 | TRBJ1-3 | TRBV4-1 | CASSPDRGRNTIYF
12 | TRBJ1-5 | TRBV12-3/TRBV12-4 | CASSLGNQPQHF
14 | TRBJ1-1 | TRBV28 | CASSYQTGHTEAFF
14 | TRBJ2-1 | TRBV12-3/TRBV12-4 | CASSRREVSNEQFF
19 | TRBJ2-2 | TRBV4-1 | CASSQARDRLVPDTGELFF
15 | TRBJ2-1 | TRBV7-2 | CASTISRGRYNEQFF
14 | TRBJ1-2 | TRBV27 | CASRKTGSNYGYTF
15 | TRBJ2-5 | TRBV7-9 | CASSDRGGGGETQYF
17 | TRBJ1-1 | TRBV20-1 | CSARDVSRQGFPTEAFF
11 | TRBJ2-7 | TRBV12-3/TRBV12-4 | CASSFSSEQYF
15 | TRBJ1-1 | TRBV5-1 | CASSLNGQTFEEAFF
13 | TRBJ2-7 | TRBV28 | CASRGTGSDEQYF
14 | TRBJ2-7 | TRBV6-5 | CASSFYRGNYEQYF
12 | TRBJ2-7 | TRBV25-1 | CARSYRAYEQYF
14 | TRBJ2-3 | TRBV7-7 | CASSSDSHTDTQYF
11 | TRBJ1-1 | TRBV12-3/TRBV12-4 | CASSSNTEAFF
15 | TRBJ2-1 | TRBV24-1 | CATSDPGTGNNEQFF
15 | TRBJ2-1 | TRBV7-9 | CASSFSGGASNEQFF
16 | TRBJ1-6 | TRBV4-1 | CASSQEGNPGNSPLHF
13 | TRBJ1-2 | TRBV20-1 | CSARKSAFYGYTF
13 | TRBJ2-4 | TRBV9 | CASSPGQGAAQYF
16 | TRBJ2-2 | TRBV6-2/TRBV6-3 | CASSYSPTLNTGELFF
14 | TRBJ1-3 | TRBV20-1 | CSASRMSSGNTIYF
15 | TRBJ2-5 | TRBV7-2 | CASSWDGGFQETQYF